The rows below give T cell receptor beta chains drawn from one sample of a study of shared clonotypes between healthy human individuals. Assay: immunoSEQ multiplex PCR; the TCRdb copy retains only in-frame clones and omits some. The sample yields about a million clones, 70% to 85% seen once. The sequencing sample was made of memory CD4+ T cells from PBMCs. Receptor source: a man aged 18 to 30 in good health. Some clones in this sample may be carry-over from other donors' samples. Each CDR3 is given without its conserved first and last residue.

v_call,j_call,cdr3_aa
TRBV7-9,TRBJ1-2,ASSPSGTGGWVYGYT
TRBV2,TRBJ2-5,ASSDIGLAGGPGTQY
TRBV7-3,TRBJ1-1,ASSGQGQGNTEAF
TRBV5-6,TRBJ1-5,ASSLHSGTDNQPQH
TRBV27,TRBJ2-1,ASSLYGEQF
TRBV7-9,TRBJ1-2,ASSSSGTANYGYT
TRBV4-1,TRBJ2-3,ASSQEASGSFTDTQY
TRBV30,TRBJ1-2,AWSAGVSYGYT
TRBV6-1,TRBJ1-1,ATSMDRGRTEAF
TRBV28,TRBJ2-5,AIRTGARETQY
TRBV15,TRBJ2-7,ATSRGGSTYEQY
TRBV11-3,TRBJ2-5,ASSLAPLGTQY
TRBV2,TRBJ1-4,ASSIFPVSTNEKLF
TRBV29-1,TRBJ2-7,SVEEGATSHSYEQY
TRBV30,TRBJ2-7,ACSSGDYEQY
TRBV15,TRBJ2-7,ATSRDRAGANEQY
TRBV7-9,TRBJ1-1,ASSPTVSTEAF
TRBV5-1,TRBJ1-1,ASSLRWDAEAF
TRBV5-5,TRBJ2-3,ASSPGTSGRIDTQY
TRBV2,TRBJ2-1,ASSEMAVSYNEQF
TRBV7-8,TRBJ1-1,ASSEIRGGSEAF
TRBV28,TRBJ1-5,ASSLLAVGSNQPQH
TRBV28,TRBJ1-2,ASSSPRAGKVGYT
TRBV4-1,TRBJ1-1,ASKGQDGDRKAF
TRBV6-6,TRBJ1-2,ASSLGTDRYGYT
TRBV6-6,TRBJ1-3,ASSTRGDGNTIY
TRBV7-3,TRBJ2-3,ASSLDGTVTDTQY